This T cell receptor (beta chain) was profiled in a study of blood T cell repertoires in COVID-19. The method was immunoSEQ multiplex PCR; TCRdb's version includes in-frame clones alone and lacks a portion of them. Of some 240,000 clones in the sample, 85% were seen once. This clone was seen only a few times. Germline CDR1 is MNHEY and CDR2 is SVGEGT. CDR3 size: 16 residues. Trimming shortened V by 3 bases and J by 6 bases, and 17 bases separated the two germline ends. The sample was peripheral blood. The chain links TRBV6-2 or TRBV6-3 to TRBJ2-2, with unresolved D. The clonotype comes from a woman in her 70s with COVID-19, enrolled during active disease. The chain's CDR3 is CASSYPSRLAAGELFF. CDR3 bases: TGTGCCAGCAGTTATCCGTCCCGGTTAGCTGCCGGGGAGCTGTTTTTT.